This TCR beta chain was captured by sequencing in a study of OX40 agonist ivuxolimab in advanced cancers. Study results and limitations: Some nonresponders likewise displayed low normalized T-cell clonal expansion. Circulating CD4+ and CD8+ T cells showed clonal expansion by week 6 at 0.1 to 3.0 mg/kg.

Between the trimmed V and J ends, which lost 3 bases and 6 bases, there was a span of 11 bases. The V gene's germline CDR1 is SGHTA and CDR2 FQGTGA. This CDR3 region has 13 residues. A few counts support this clone. The antigen is not known. Method: immunoSEQ multiplex PCR; TCRdb's copy keeps in-frame clones and lacks some. The data hold roughly 80,000 clones, with over 65% observed a single time. The origin of this receptor is an adult with an advanced solid tumor such as melanoma, head and neck, liver or kidney cancer. The specimen was CD4+ or CD8+ T cells sorted from blood, collected in a trial of the OX40 agonist ivuxolimab. This rearrangement joins TRBV7-3 to TRBJ1-1; the D is unclear. CDR3: CASSLVSGAEAFF. The CDR3 DNA reads as TGTGCCAGCAGCTTGGTTTCGGGAGCTGAAGCTTTCTTT. The full variable domain, rest sourced from reference TRBV7-3 and TRBJ1-1, is GAGVSQTPSNKVTEKGKYVELRCDPISGHTALYWYRQSLGQGPEFLIYFQGTGAADDSGLPNDRFFAVRPEGSVSTLKIQRTERGDSAVYLCASSLVSGAEAFFGQGTRLTVV.